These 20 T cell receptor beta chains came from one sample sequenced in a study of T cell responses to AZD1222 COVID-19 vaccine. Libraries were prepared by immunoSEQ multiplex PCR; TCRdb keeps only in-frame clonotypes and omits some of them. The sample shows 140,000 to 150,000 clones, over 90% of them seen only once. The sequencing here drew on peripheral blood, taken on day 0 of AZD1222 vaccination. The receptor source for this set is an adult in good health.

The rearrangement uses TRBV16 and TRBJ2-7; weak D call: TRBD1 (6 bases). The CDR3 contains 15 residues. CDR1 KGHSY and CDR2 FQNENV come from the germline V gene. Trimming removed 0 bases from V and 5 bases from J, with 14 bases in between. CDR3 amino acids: CASSQSLAGVDEQYF. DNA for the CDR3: TGTGCCAGCAGCCAATCGTTGGCAGGGGTTGACGAGCAGTACTTC.

The CDR3 reads CASSWDKNTEAFF. For the CDR3, the DNA is TGTGCCAGCAGTTGGGACAAGAACACTGAAGCTTTCTTT. This chain uses TRBV12-3 or TRBV12-4 with TRBJ1-1; D is perhaps TRBD1 (6 bases). V lost 4 bases to trimming and J lost 1 base, with 7 bases between them. The CDR3 length is 13 residues.

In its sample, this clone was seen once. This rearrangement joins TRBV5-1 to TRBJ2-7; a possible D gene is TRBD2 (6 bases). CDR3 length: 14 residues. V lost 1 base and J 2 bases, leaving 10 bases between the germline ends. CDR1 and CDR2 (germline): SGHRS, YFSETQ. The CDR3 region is CASSLTGGAYEQYF. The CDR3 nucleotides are TGCGCCAGCAGCTTGACCGGGGGAGCCTACGAGCAGTACTTC.

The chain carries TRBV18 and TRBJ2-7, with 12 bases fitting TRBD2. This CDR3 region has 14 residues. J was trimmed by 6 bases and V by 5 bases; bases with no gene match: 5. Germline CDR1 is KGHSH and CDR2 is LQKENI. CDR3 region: CASSSTSGGREQYF. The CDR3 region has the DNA TGTGCCAGCTCATCGACTAGCGGGGGACGCGAGCAGTACTTC.

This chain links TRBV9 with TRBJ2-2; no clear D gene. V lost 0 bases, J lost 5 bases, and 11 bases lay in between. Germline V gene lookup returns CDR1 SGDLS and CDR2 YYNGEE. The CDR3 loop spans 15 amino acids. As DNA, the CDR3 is TGTGCCAGCAGCGTAGCGGCAGGATTTACCGGGGAGCTGTTTTTT. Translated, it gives CASSVAAGFTGELFF.

The CDR3 DNA follows: TGTGCCACCGTGAGGAGGGGGAATGAAAAACTGTTTTTT. It translates to CATVRRGNEKLFF. V and J are TRBV24-1 and TRBJ1-4; the D gene is possibly TRBD1 (6 bases). V was shortened by 9 bases and J by 5 bases, with 12 bases between the two germline ends. This CDR3 contains 13 residues. CDR1 KGHDR and CDR2 SFDVKD come from the germline V gene.

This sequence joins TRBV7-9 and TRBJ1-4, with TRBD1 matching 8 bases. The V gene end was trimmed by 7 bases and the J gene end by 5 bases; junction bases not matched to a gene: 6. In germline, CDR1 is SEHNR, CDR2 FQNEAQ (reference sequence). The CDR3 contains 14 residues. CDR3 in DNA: TGTGCCAGCATCGCCGGGACAGGCAATGAAAAACTGTTTTTT. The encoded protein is CASIAGTGNEKLFF. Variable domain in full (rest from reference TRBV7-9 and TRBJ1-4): DTGVSQNPRHKITKRGQNVTFRCDPISEHNRLYWYRQTLGQGPEFLTYFQNEAQLEKSRLLSDRFSAERPKGSFSTLEIQRTEQGDSAMYLCASIAGTGNEKLFFGSGTQLSVL.

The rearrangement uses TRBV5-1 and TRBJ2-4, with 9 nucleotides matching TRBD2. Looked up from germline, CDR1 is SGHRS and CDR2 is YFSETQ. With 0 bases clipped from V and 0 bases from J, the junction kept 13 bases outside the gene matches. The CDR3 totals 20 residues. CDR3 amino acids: CASSLAVASSGVLAKNIQYF. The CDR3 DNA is TGCGCCAGCAGCTTGGCCGTGGCTTCTAGCGGGGTACTAGCCAAAAACATTCAGTACTTC.

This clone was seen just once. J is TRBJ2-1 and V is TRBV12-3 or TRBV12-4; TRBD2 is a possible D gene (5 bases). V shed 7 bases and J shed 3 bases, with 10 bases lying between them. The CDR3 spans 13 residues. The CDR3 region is CASNKRNYNEQFF. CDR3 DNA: TGTGCCAGCAATAAGCGGAACTACAATGAGCAGTTCTTC.

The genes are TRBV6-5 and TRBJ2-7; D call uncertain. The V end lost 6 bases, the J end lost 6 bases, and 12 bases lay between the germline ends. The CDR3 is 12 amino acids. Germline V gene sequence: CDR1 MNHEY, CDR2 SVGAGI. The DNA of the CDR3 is TGTGCCAGCAGGGGTGAGCTGGGCGAGCAGTACTTC. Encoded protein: CASRGELGEQYF.

The CDR3: CASSTGVGGELFF. Here the CDR3 DNA reads TGTGCCAGTTCGACAGGGGTTGGCGGGGAGCTGTTTTTT. The rearrangement uses TRBV19 and TRBJ2-2; 8 bases are shared with TRBD1. The CDR3 contains 13 residues. Trimming took 8 bases from V and 7 from J; bases not matched to a gene: 6. Germline lookup yields CDR1 LNHDA and CDR2 SQIVND (reference sequence). Together with reference TRBV19 and TRBJ2-2, the CDR3 gives the full variable domain: DGGITQSPKYLFRKEGQNVTLSCEQNLNHDAMYWYRQDPGQGLRLIYYSQIVNDFQKGDIAEGYSVSREKKESFPLTVTSAQKNPTAFYLCASSTGVGGELFFGEGSRLTVL.

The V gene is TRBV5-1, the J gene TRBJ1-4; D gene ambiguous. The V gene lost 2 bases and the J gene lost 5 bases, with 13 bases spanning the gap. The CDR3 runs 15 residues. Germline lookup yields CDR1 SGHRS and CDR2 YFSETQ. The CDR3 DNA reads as TGCGCCAGCAGCTTATCGGGTGGTGGGAATGAAAAACTGTTTTTT. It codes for CASSLSGGGNEKLFF.

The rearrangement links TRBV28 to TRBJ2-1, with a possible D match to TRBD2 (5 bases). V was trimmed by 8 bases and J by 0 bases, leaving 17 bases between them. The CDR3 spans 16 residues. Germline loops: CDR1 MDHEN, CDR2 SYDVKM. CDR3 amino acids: CASSSPGAGSYNEQFF. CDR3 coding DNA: TGTGCCAGCTCATCCCCGGGTGCGGGCTCCTACAATGAGCAGTTCTTC.

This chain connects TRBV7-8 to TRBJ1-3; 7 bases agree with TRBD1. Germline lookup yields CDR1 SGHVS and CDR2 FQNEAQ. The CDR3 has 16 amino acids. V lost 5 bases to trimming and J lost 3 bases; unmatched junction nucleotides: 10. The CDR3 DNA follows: TGTGCCAGCAGCCCACGGGTACAGGGGCTTGGAAACACCATATATTTT. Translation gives CASSPRVQGLGNTIYF.

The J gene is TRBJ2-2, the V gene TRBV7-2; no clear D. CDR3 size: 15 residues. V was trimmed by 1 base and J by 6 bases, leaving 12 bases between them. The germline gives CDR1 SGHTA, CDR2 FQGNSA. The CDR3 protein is CASSLVGSMAGELFF. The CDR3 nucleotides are TGTGCCAGCAGCTTAGTAGGTAGCATGGCCGGGGAGCTGTTTTTT.

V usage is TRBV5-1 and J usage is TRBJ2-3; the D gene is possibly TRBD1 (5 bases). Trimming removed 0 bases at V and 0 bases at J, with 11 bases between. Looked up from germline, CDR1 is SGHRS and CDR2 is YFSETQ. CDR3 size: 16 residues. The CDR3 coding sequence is TGCGCCAGCAGCTTGGGAGGACAATCTAGCACAGATACGCAGTATTTT. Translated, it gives CASSLGGQSSTDTQYF.

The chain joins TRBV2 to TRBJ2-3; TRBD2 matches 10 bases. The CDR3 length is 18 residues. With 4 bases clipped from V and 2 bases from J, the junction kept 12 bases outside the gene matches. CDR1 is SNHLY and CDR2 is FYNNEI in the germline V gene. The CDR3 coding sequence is TGTGCCAGCAGTGGGTGGACTACTAGCGGGAAACCCACAGATACGCAGTATTTT. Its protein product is CASSGWTTSGKPTDTQYF.

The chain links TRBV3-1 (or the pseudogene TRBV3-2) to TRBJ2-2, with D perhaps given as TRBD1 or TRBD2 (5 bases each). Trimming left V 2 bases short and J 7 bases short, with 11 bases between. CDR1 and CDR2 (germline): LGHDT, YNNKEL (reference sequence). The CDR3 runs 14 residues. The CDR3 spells CASSQQGVVGELFF. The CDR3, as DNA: TGTGCCAGCAGCCAACAGGGAGTAGTCGGGGAGCTGTTTTTT.

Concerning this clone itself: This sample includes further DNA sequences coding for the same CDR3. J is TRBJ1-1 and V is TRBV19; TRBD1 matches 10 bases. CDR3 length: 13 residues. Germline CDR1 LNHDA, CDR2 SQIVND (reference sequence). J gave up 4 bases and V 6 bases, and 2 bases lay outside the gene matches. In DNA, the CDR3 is TGTGCCAGTAGGACAGGGGGCGGCACTGAAGCTTTCTTT. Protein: CASRTGGGTEAFF.

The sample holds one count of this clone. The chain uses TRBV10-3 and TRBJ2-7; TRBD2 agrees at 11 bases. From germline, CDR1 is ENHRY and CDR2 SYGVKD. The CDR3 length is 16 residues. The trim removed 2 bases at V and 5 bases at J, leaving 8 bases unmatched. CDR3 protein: CAISESPETSGDEQYF. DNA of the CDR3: TGTGCCATCAGTGAGAGTCCTGAGACTAGCGGGGACGAGCAGTACTTC.